The 30 T cell receptor beta chains given below trace back to one sample, sequenced in a study of regulatory T cells in long-lasting Graves disease. HTBI primers from iRepertoire and Arm-PCR of CDR3 regions yielded the TCR beta libraries. TCRdb passed the multiplex PCR reads through MiXCR, listing each CDR3 protein once. The data contain 420,000 or so distinct CDR3 sequences, approximately 16% of them singletons. The time point was: newly diagnosed GD, antithyroid drugs for less than 3 months. The TCR library was made from RNA extracted from PBMCs. This sample also belongs to another study, concerning T cells in Graves' hyperthyroidism and ophthalmopathy.

Sample: peripheral blood mononuclear cells (PBMCs), taken at new diagnosis, from a patient treated with antithyroid drugs. These receptor sequences come from a woman younger than 35 with Graves disease.

The chain couples TRBV7-6 to TRBJ2-2, with D perhaps matching TRBD1 or TRBD2 (5 bases each). The CDR3 is 17 residues long. Trimming removed 3 bases from V and 4 bases from J, with 18 bases in between. Per germline, CDR1 SGHVS and CDR2 FNYEAQ. The CDR3 region is CASSLLLRGRGTGELFF. As DNA, the CDR3 is TGTGCCAGCAGCTTGCTGTTACGGGGCCGCGGCACCGGGGAGCTGTTTTTT.

This clonotype was counted at least ten times. This sequence joins TRBV29-1 and TRBJ2-1; 8 nucleotides match TRBD2. V trimming: 6 bases; J trimming: 1 base; junction bases outside the gene matches: 5. This CDR3 is 14 amino acids long. CDR1 SQVTM and CDR2 ANQGSEA come from the germline V gene. This CDR3 reads CSVREGRSYNEQFF. CDR3 nucleotides: TGCAGCGTCCGGGAGGGCCGGTCCTACAATGAGCAGTTCTTC.

A note on this clonotype: It may be a read error: a sequence one base away is much more abundant. The chain has TRBV24-1 and TRBJ2-4, with a tentative D call TRBD2 (5 bases). The end of the DNA fits TRBJ2-1 better, so the J call may be wrong. The CDR3 covers 14 residues. Germline CDR1 reads KGHDR; CDR2 reads SFDVKD. This CDR3 is CATTPARAAYEQFF. The CDR3 nucleotides are TGTGCCACGACCCCCGCGAGGGCCGCCTACGAGCAGTTCTTC.

The sample holds many counts of this clonotype. The chain joins TRBV28 to TRBJ2-1, with 7 bases fitting TRBD2. Looked up from germline, CDR1 is MDHEN and CDR2 is SYDVKM. J was trimmed by 7 bases and V by 6 bases; bases with no gene match: 12. The CDR3 spans 15 residues. The CDR3 DNA reads as TGTGCCAGCAGCTCGCGGGGGAGCGCTTATAATGAGCAGTTCTTC. This gives the protein CASSSRGSAYNEQFF.

This clonotype was recorded once. V is TRBV7-2 and J is TRBJ2-7, with a possible D match to TRBD2 (6 bases). CDR3 length equals 13 residues. Germline CDR1 and CDR2: SGHTA and FQGNSA. The V and J ends lost 5 bases and 4 bases respectively, with 12 bases between them. CDR3 sequence reads: CASSLRDFYEQYF. The CDR3 DNA follows: TGTGCCAGCAGCCTTAGGGACTTTTACGAGCAGTACTTC.

As regards this clonotype: A much larger clone differs by one base, so this may be a read error. V is TRBV28 and J is TRBJ2-6; D may correspond to TRBD1 or TRBD2 (6 bases each). CDR3 length: 17 residues. Germline V gene sequence: CDR1 MDHEN, CDR2 SYDVKM. The CDR3 DNA is TGTGCCAGCAGTTTACGGGGGCCGTGGACTGGGGCCAACGCCCTGACTTTC. Translated, it gives CASSLRGPWTGANALTF.

The sample holds many counts of this clonotype. The rearrangement links TRBV5-1 to TRBJ2-3; no clear D. Germline CDR1 and CDR2: SGHRS and YFSETQ. V was trimmed by 0 bases and J by 2 bases, leaving 13 bases between them. This CDR3 comprises 16 residues. The DNA for the CDR3 is TGCGCCAGCAGCTTGGGACTTTTAGATGTCACAGATACGCAGTATTTT. This codes for CASSLGLLDVTDTQYF.

This clonotype occurred a few times. V usage is TRBV5-5 and J usage is TRBJ1-5; no clear D gene. Trimming removed 1 base from V and 1 base from J, with 6 bases in between. CDR3 length: 14 amino acids. Looked up from germline, CDR1 is SGHKS and CDR2 is YYEKEE (reference sequence). In DNA, the CDR3 is TGTGCCAGCAGCTTGACGGTGAGCAATCAGCCCCAGCATTTT. It codes for CASSLTVSNQPQHF.

Of note for this clonotype: The junction does not match germline at one end; this may be a read error. V is TRBV7-9 and J is TRBJ2-7, with D perhaps matching TRBD2 (6 bases). The germline gives CDR1 SEHNR, CDR2 FQNEAQ (reference sequence). This CDR3 comprises 14 residues. This CDR3 reads CVSSQGGVTYEQYF. The CDR3 nucleotides are TGTGTCAGCAGTCAGGGAGGAGTCACCTACGAGCAGTACTTC.

This clonotype was seen at least ten times. This sequence joins TRBV11-3 and TRBJ2-2; TRBD1 is a possible D gene (7 bases). V shed 4 bases and J shed 6 bases, with 15 bases lying between them. This CDR3 has 15 amino acids. Per the germline V gene, CDR1 is SGHNT and CDR2 is YENEEA. CDR3 sequence: CASSWGQRRAGELFF. The DNA for the CDR3 is TGTGCCAGCAGCTGGGGACAGAGGAGGGCCGGGGAGCTGTTTTTT.

This sequence joins TRBV29-1 and TRBJ1-1; D perhaps matches TRBD1 (5 bases). V gave up 1 base and J gave up 0 bases, with 12 bases separating them. This CDR3 is 15 amino acids long. The germline gives CDR1 SQVTM, CDR2 ANQGSEA. The CDR3 nucleotides read TGCAGCGTTGAAGTTTCCCCAGGGATGAACACTGAAGCTTTCTTT. Its translation is CSVEVSPGMNTEAFF.

This clonotype has a count of ten or more. The V and J genes are TRBV6-2 or TRBV6-3 and TRBJ1-2; D uncertain. Germline V CDR1 and CDR2: MNHEY, SVGEGT. This CDR3 is 11 amino acids long. V shed 4 bases and J shed 4 bases, with 4 bases lying between them. The CDR3 loop is CASSSGYGYTF. The CDR3 DNA sequence: TGTGCCAGCAGTTCCGGCTATGGCTACACCTTC.

The chain couples TRBV12-3 or TRBV12-4 to TRBJ2-1, with a weak D call TRBD2 (6 bases). The CDR3 runs to 14 residues. Between the trimmed V and J ends, which lost 3 bases and 4 bases, there was a span of 10 bases. CDR3 sequence reads: CASSFGTYYNEQFF. CDR3 sequence (DNA): TGTGCCAGCAGTTTCGGGACTTATTACAATGAGCAGTTCTTC.

This clonotype came up many times. The V and J genes are TRBV30 and TRBJ1-4; D is undetermined. Trimming left V 7 bases short and J 4 bases short, with 10 bases between. The V gene's germline CDR1 is GTSNPN and CDR2 SVGIG (reference sequence). The CDR3 extends over 12 amino acids. In DNA, the CDR3 is TGTGCCTCAGGTGGACTTAATGAAAAACTGTTTTTT. As protein: CASGGLNEKLFF.

In its sample, this clonotype was seen many times. V and J are TRBV12-3 or TRBV12-4 and TRBJ1-1; no clear D. CDR3 size: 12 residues. The V end lost 7 bases, the J end lost 4 bases, and 10 bases lay between the germline ends. The CDR3 reads CASTSVATEAFF. The CDR3 DNA is TGTGCCAGCACCTCAGTGGCCACTGAAGCTTTCTTT.

The chain links TRBV5-1 to TRBJ1-2, with 8 bases that match TRBD1. CDR1 is SGHRS, CDR2 YFSETQ, per germline. The CDR3 covers 17 residues. Germline trimming cut 4 bases from V and 2 bases from J; bases unmatched to any gene: 13. The chain's CDR3 is CASSPKNWTGTNYGYTF. CDR3 DNA sequence: TGCGCCAGCAGCCCGAAGAATTGGACAGGGACCAACTATGGCTACACCTTC.

This clonotype appeared many times. The rearrangement links TRBV28 to TRBJ2-5; TRBD2 agrees at 12 bases. V lost 2 bases, J lost 3 bases, and 4 bases stayed unmatched. This CDR3 has 16 amino acids. Germline CDR1 reads MDHEN; CDR2 reads SYDVKM. This chain's CDR3 is CASSLRPSGREETQYF. The CDR3 DNA reads as TGTGCCAGCAGTTTACGCCCTAGCGGGAGGGAAGAGACCCAGTACTTC.

At least ten counts were recorded for this clonotype. This chain joins TRBV7-2 and TRBJ2-7; TRBD1 aligns across 11 bases. This CDR3 is 15 amino acids long. CDR1 SGHTA and CDR2 FQGNSA come from the germline V gene. V trimming: 2 bases; J trimming: 5 bases; junction bases outside the gene matches: 5. As DNA, the CDR3 is TGTGCCAGCAGCTTAACGGGACAGGGGGTAAACGAGCAGTACTTC. Translated, it gives CASSLTGQGVNEQYF.

This clonotype was found a few times. The rearrangement uses TRBV28 and TRBJ2-2, with D possibly being TRBD1 (6 bases). CDR1 is MDHEN, CDR2 SYDVKM, per germline. The CDR3 is 16 residues long. V gave up 6 bases and J gave up 0 bases, with 14 bases separating them. CDR3 in amino acids: CASSPGQISNTGELFF. The DNA of the CDR3 is TGTGCCAGCAGCCCCGGACAGATATCGAACACCGGGGAGCTGTTTTTT. The entire variable domain, with the rest obtained from reference TRBV28 and TRBJ2-2, is as follows: DVKVTQSSRYLVKRTGEKVFLECVQDMDHENMFWYRQDPGLGLRLIYFSYDVKMKEKGDIPEGYSVSREKKERFSLILESASTNQTSMYLCASSPGQISNTGELFFGEGSRLTVL.

This clonotype was counted between two and nine times. The J gene is TRBJ2-3, the V gene TRBV24-1; D call uncertain. The germline CDR1 and CDR2 sequences are KGHDR and SFDVKD. The V and J ends lost 5 bases and 5 bases respectively, with 4 bases between them. This CDR3 spans 11 amino acids. The CDR3 DNA reads TGTGCCACCAGTGTAAAAGATACGCAGTATTTT. Translated: CATSVKDTQYF.

This clonotype was recorded a few times. The chain carries TRBV28 and TRBJ2-7; TRBD2 matches 9 bases. CDR3 size: 14 residues. Germline V CDR1 and CDR2: MDHEN, SYDVKM. V was pared by 4 bases and J by 7 bases, with 8 bases of the junction left unmatched. In nucleotides, the CDR3 is TGTGCCAGCAGTTGGCGACTAGCGGAGAGGGAGCAGTACTTC. Translating it yields CASSWRLAEREQYF.

This clonotype showed up many times. The V call is TRBV29-1, the J call TRBJ1-1; 7 bases are shared with TRBD1. Germline V gives CDR1 SQVTM, CDR2 ANQGSEA. This CDR3 spans 13 amino acids. J was trimmed by 4 bases and V by 7 bases; bases with no gene match: 9. The CDR3 protein is CSATTGQGTEAFF. The CDR3, as DNA: TGCAGCGCTACGACAGGGCAGGGCACTGAAGCTTTCTTT.

This clonotype was counted at least ten times. DNA for the CDR3: TGTGCCAGCAGTTTAAGACAAACTTACAATGAGCAGTTCTTC. The encoded protein is CASSLRQTYNEQFF. The chain uses TRBV28 and TRBJ2-1; no clear D gene. The germline CDR1 and CDR2 sequences are MDHEN and SYDVKM. The CDR3 is made up of 14 amino acids. Trimming cost V 2 bases and J 4 bases, with 9 bases left between them.

This clonotype was observed at least ten times. The gene calls are TRBV3-1 and TRBJ1-1; possible D gene TRBD1, 6 bases. Per the germline V gene, CDR1 is LGHDT and CDR2 is YNNKEL (reference sequence). Deletions cut 4 bases from V and 0 bases from J, with 12 bases between. The CDR3 runs to 15 residues. CDR3 amino acids: CASSLRTAMNTEAFF. The CDR3 coding sequence is TGTGCCAGCAGCCTCAGGACAGCTATGAACACTGAAGCTTTCTTT.

The CDR3 sequence is CASSPRLAGAEGYF. Written as DNA, the CDR3 is TGTGCCAGCAGTCCCCGACTAGCGGGAGCGGAGGGGTACTTC. The chain has TRBV12-3 or TRBV12-4 and TRBJ2-7; 12 nucleotides agree with TRBD2. This CDR3 has 14 amino acids. The trim removed 5 bases at V and 12 bases at J, leaving 11 bases unmatched.

This chain connects TRBV11-2 to TRBJ2-1; no firm D call. The CDR3 covers 16 residues. Trimming cost V 2 bases and J 7 bases, with 18 bases left between them. Germline V gene sequence: CDR1 SGHAT, CDR2 FQNNGV. As DNA, the CDR3 is TGTGCCAGCAGCTTATCGGGTCAGATCGCTACTAATGAGCAGTTCTTC. It yields the protein CASSLSGQIATNEQFF. Based on the CDR3 plus reference TRBV11-2 and TRBJ2-1, the full variable domain is EAGVAQSPRYKIIEKRQSVAFWCNPISGHATLYWYQQILGQGPKLLIQFQNNGVVDDSQLPKDRFSAERLKGVDSTLKIQPAKLEDSAVYLCASSLSGQIATNEQFFGPGTRLTVL.

This clonotype was recorded many times. V is TRBV20-1 and J is TRBJ2-3; the D gene is possibly TRBD2 (5 bases). The CDR3 loop spans 15 amino acids. V lost 0 bases, J lost 0 bases, and 10 bases lay in between. CDR1 is DFQATT and CDR2 is SNEGSKA in the germline V gene (reference sequence). CDR3 DNA: TGCAGTGCTAGAGATCGCGGCGGGAGCACAGATACGCAGTATTTT. Its translation: CSARDRGGSTDTQYF.

The count of this clonotype is one. The gene calls are TRBV6-1 and TRBJ2-5, with 8 nucleotides matching TRBD2. With V trimmed by 7 bases and J by 1 base, 8 bases remained unmatched. The CDR3 has 15 residues. The germline V gene has CDR1 MNHNS and CDR2 SASEGT. CDR3 DNA: TGTGCCAGCAATCCAGCGGGAGAGCCCCAAGAGACCCAGTACTTC. Protein sequence: CASNPAGEPQETQYF.

A few counts support this clonotype. V usage is TRBV4-1 and J usage is TRBJ2-2; D ambiguous. This CDR3 has 18 amino acids. The germline CDR1 and CDR2 sequences are MGHRA and YSYEKL. V was cut by 0 bases and J by 0 bases, with 14 bases left in between. CDR3 sequence reads: CASSQDFKQRANTGELFF. In DNA form, the CDR3 reads TGCGCCAGCAGCCAAGATTTTAAGCAGCGCGCGAACACCGGGGAGCTGTTTTTT.

This clonotype was seen ten or more times. V usage is TRBV7-2 and J usage is TRBJ2-5; D is undetermined. Trimming cost V 0 bases and J 5 bases, with 4 bases left between them. Germline-derived CDR1 and CDR2 are SGHTA and FQGNSA. CDR3 length: 12 residues. The CDR3 protein is CASSLARETQYF. The CDR3 nucleotides read TGTGCCAGCAGCTTAGCGCGGGAGACCCAGTACTTC.